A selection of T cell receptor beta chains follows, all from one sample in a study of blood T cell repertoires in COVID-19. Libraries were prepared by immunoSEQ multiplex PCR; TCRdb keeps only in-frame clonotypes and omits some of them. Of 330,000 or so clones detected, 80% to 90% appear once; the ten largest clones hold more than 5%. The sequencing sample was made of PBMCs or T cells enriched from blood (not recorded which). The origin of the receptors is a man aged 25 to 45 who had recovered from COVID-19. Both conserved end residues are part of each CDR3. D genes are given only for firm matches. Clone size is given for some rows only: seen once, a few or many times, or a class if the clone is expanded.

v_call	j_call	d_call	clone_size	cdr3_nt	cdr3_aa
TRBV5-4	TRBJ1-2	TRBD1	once	TGTGCCAGCAGATCCGACAGGGGCTTCCGAGGCTACACCTTC	CASRSDRGFRGYTF
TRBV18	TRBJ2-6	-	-	TGTGCCAGCTCGCGTACTTGGGGACAACCCATCTCTGGGGCCAACGTCCTGACTTTC	CASSRTWGQPISGANVLTF
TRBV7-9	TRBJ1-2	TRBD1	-	TGTGCCAGCAGCTTAGGGACAGGGGGAGTGATCCCCTATGGCTACACCTTC	CASSLGTGGVIPYGYTF
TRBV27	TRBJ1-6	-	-	TGTGCCAGCAGTTTTGGAGGGCGCCAGGCCTATAATTCACCCCTCCACTTT	CASSFGGRQAYNSPLHF
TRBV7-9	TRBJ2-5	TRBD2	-	TGTGCCAGCAGCTCAATAGCGGGTCCATCGCAAGAGACCCAGTACTTC	CASSSIAGPSQETQYF
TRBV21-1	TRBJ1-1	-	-	TGTGCCAGCAGCAAAGGACAGGGAATGAACACTGAAGCTTTCTTT	CASSKGQGMNTEAFF
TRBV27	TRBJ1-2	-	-	TGTGCCAGCAGTTTAGGGTCTACGGGATATGGCTACACCTTC	CASSLGSTGYGYTF
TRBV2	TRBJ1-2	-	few	TGTGCCAGCAGTGGTGCAGCTAACTATGGCTACACCTTC	CASSGAANYGYTF
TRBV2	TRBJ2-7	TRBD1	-	TGTGCCAGCAGTGAATCTGCGGGACAGGGGGACTACGAGCAGTACTTC	CASSESAGQGDYEQYF
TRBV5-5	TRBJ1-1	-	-	TGTGCCAGCAGCCCTGACAAGAACACTGAAGCTTTCTTT	CASSPDKNTEAFF
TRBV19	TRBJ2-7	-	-	TGTGCCAGTAGTATTTTGGACAGACCCTACGAGCAGTACTTC	CASSILDRPYEQYF
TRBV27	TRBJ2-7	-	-	TGTGCCAGCAGTTCCTCGGACGGGACCTACGAGCAGTACTTC	CASSSSDGTYEQYF
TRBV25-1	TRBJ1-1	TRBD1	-	TGTGCCAGCAGTGCACCTCCTGGGACAGTGAACACTGAAGCTTTCTTT	CASSAPPGTVNTEAFF
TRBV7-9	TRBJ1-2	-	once	TGTGCCAGCAGCTTAGCGGGGCGGGATTTTGGCTACACCTTC	CASSLAGRDFGYTF
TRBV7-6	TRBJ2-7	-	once	TGTGCCAGCAGCTCCCCCGTGGAGGACGAGCAGTACTTC	CASSSPVEDEQYF
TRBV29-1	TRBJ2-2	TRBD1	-	TGCAGCGGGCGGACAGGTTGGGAGGGGGAGCTGTTTTTT	CSGRTGWEGELFF
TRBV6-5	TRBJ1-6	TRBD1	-	TGTGCCGCGTCCCCTCAGGGGGCGGGCTCACCCCTCCACTTT	CAASPQGAGSPLHF
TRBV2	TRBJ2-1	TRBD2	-	TGTGCCAGCAGCGGAAGACTAGCGGGGGGGCGGTGGAATGAGCAGTTCTTC	CASSGRLAGGRWNEQFF
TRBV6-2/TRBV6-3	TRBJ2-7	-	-	TGTGCCAGCAGTCTCCTCGGGTACGAGCAGTACTTC	CASSLLGYEQYF
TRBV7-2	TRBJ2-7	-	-	TGTGCCAGCAGCTTGGGTGGGACTGGAGCCTACGAGCAGTACTTC	CASSLGGTGAYEQYF
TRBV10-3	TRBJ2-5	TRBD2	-	TGTGCCATCAGTGAGGGAATAGCGGGGGGCCAAGAGACCCAGTACTTC	CAISEGIAGGQETQYF
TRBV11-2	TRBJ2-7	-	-	TGTGCCAGCAGCTTAGCCCTCAGGGGAGAGCAGTACTTC	CASSLALRGEQYF
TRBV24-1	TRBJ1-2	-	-	TGTGCCACCAGTGATTTTGAGCGTGACTATGGCTACACCTTC	CATSDFERDYGYTF
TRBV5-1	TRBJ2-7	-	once	TGCGCCAGCAGCTTAACTCCTCAGGACTACGAGCAGTACTTC	CASSLTPQDYEQYF
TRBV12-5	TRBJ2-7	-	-	TGTGCTAGTGGTTTGGAGACTGAGACCTACGAGCAGTACTTC	CASGLETETYEQYF
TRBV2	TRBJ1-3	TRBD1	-	TGTGCCAGCAGCCGATCTAAGGACAGGGCAGGAAACACCATATATTTT	CASSRSKDRAGNTIYF
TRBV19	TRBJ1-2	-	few	TGTGCCAGTAGTCTCGACCTCAGGGGTGCTAACTATGGCTACACCTTC	CASSLDLRGANYGYTF
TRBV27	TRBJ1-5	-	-	TGTGCCACCGACCCGAGGGCGGAGGGGTGGTATAGCAATCAGCCCCAGCATTTT	CATDPRAEGWYSNQPQHF
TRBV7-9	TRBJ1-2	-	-	TGTGCCAGCAGCCCACAAAACTGGGACATCTCCTATGGCTACACCTTC	CASSPQNWDISYGYTF
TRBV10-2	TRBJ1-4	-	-	TGCGCCAGCAGTGAGAGGGGGATAGTACTGTTTTTT	CASSERGIVLFF
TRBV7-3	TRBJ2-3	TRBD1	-	TGTGCCAGCAGCCGACAGGGCGACACAGATACGCAGTATTTT	CASSRQGDTDTQYF
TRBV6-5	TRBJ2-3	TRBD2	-	TGTGCCAGCCAAGCGGGGGGCACAGATACGCAGTATTTT	CASQAGGTDTQYF
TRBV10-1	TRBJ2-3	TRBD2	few	TGCGCCAGCAGTGGCCCAGGGCGGGGGGGCCGAGATACGCAGTATTTT	CASSGPGRGGRDTQYF
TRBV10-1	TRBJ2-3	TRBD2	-	TGCGCCAGCAGTGAGAGGGCGGGGGGGCGTCTAGATACGCAGTATTTT	CASSERAGGRLDTQYF
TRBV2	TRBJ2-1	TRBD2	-	TGTGCCAGCATGGGACTAGCGGGGGGACATGAGCAGTTCTTC	CASMGLAGGHEQFF
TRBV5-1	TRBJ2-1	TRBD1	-	TGCGCCAGCAGCTTGGGTCGGGGACAGATTCACAATGAGCAGTTCTTC	CASSLGRGQIHNEQFF
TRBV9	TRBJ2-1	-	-	TGTGCCAGCAGCTGGGGGGACAATGAGCAGTTCTTC	CASSWGDNEQFF
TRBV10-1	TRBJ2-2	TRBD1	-	TGCGCCAGCAGTCGGGACAGCACCGGGGAGCTGTTTTTT	CASSRDSTGELFF
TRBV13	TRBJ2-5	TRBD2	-	TGTGCCAGCAGCGCCCCTCCTAGCGGGGGGGCTCGGTACCAAGAGACCCAGTACTTC	CASSAPPSGGARYQETQYF
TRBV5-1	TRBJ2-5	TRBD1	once	TGCGCCAGGAACCGGACAGGAGAGACCCAGTACTTC	CARNRTGETQYF
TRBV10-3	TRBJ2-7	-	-	TGTGCCACGACAGAATCCTACGAGCAGTACTTC	CATTESYEQYF
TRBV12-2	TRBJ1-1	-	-	TGTGCAAGTCGCTTAGCGCTGGGACAGGGAAGGAGTTTTGGGAACACTGAAGCTTTCTTT	CASRLALGQGRSFGNTEAFF